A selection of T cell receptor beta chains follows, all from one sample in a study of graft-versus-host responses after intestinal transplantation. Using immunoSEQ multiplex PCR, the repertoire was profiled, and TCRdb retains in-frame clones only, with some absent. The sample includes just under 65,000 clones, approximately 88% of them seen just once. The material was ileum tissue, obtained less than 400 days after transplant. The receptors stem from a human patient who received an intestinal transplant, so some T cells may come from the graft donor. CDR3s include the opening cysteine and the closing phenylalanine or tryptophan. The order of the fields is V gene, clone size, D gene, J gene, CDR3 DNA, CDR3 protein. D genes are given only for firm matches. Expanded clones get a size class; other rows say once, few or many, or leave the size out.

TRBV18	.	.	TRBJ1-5	TGTGCCAGCTCACCACAGGGGTTAGGGCAGCCCCAGCATTTT	CASSPQGLGQPQHF
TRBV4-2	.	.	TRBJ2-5	TGTGCCAGCAGCCAAGAGGGGGACGCGGGGACCCAGTACTTC	CASSQEGDAGTQYF
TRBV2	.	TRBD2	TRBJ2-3	TGTGCCAGCAGTAGCCGGACTAGCGGGGGCACAGATACGCAGTATTTT	CASSSRTSGGTDTQYF
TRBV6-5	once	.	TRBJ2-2	TGTGCCAGCAGTTACCGCCCCTTCACCGGGGAGCTGTTTTTT	CASSYRPFTGELFF
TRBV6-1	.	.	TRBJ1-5	TGTGCCAGCAGTGAGGGCAGGGGATGGAATCAGCCCCAGCATTTT	CASSEGRGWNQPQHF
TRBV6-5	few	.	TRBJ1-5	TGTGCCAGCAGTTACTCAATCCCAAATCAGCCCCAGCATTTT	CASSYSIPNQPQHF
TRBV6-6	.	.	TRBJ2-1	TGTGCCAGCAGTTTAGTAGGCGGTGAGCAGTTCTTC	CASSLVGGEQFF
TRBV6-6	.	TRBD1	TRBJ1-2	TGTGCCAGCTTTACAGGGGTGTATGGCTACACCTTC	CASFTGVYGYTF
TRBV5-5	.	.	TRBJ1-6	TGTGCCAGCAGCTTGGTTGGCTGGGGGTCACCCCTCCACTTT	CASSLVGWGSPLHF
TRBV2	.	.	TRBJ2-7	TGTGCCAGCAGTGAAGGGGGCAGCCTCTCCTACGAGCAGTACTTC	CASSEGGSLSYEQYF
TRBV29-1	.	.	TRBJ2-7	TGCAGCGTCGATGTAGAAGTAGGAGAGCAGTACTTC	CSVDVEVGEQYF
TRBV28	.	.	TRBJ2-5	TGTGCCAGCAGCTCACAGGGTTGGCAAGAGACCCAGTACTTC	CASSSQGWQETQYF
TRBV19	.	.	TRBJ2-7	TGTGCCAGTAGTATGGGGGGTTATGGGTACGAGCAGTACTTC	CASSMGGYGYEQYF
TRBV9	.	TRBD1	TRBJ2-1	TGTGCCAGCTCCGAGGGGGCTAGCATGGGCAATGAGCAGTTCTTC	CASSEGASMGNEQFF
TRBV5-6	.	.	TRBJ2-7	TGTGCCAGCAGCTCGGAGGGGGATTCCTACGAGCAGTACTTC	CASSSEGDSYEQYF
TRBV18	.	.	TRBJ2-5	TGTGCCAGCTCACCTCTTGAGGGGGACGCAGAGACCCAGTACTTC	CASSPLEGDAETQYF
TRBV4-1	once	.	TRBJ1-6	TGCGCCAGCAGCCAGGGTATCTATAATTCACCCCTCCACTTT	CASSQGIYNSPLHF
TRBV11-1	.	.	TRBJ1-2	TGTGCCAGCAGCCCCGAGGCCCAGGGGCTTGTCTATGGCTACACCTTC	CASSPEAQGLVYGYTF
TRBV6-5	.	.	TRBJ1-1	TGTGCCAGCAGTAGACAAATGAACACTGAAGCTTTCTTT	CASSRQMNTEAFF
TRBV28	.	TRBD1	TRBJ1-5	TGTGCCAGCAATCTTCGACAGGGCCCAAATCAGCCCCAGCATTTT	CASNLRQGPNQPQHF